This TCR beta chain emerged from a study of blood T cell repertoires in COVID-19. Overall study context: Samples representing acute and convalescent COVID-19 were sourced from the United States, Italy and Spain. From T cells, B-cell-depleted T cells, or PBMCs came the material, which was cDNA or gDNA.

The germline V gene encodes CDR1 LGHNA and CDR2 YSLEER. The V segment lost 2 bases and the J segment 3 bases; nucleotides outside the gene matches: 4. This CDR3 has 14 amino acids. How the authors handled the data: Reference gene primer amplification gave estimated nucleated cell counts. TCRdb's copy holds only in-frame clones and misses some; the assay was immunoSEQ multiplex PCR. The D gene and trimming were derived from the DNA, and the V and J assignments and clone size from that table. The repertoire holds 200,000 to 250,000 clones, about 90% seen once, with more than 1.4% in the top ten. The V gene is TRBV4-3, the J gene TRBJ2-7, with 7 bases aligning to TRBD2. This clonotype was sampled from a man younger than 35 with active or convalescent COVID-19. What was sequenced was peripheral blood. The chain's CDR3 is CASSQLAASYEQYF. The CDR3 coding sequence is TGCGCCAGCAGCCAACTAGCGGCAAGCTACGAGCAGTACTTC.